These 24 T cell receptor beta chains came from one sample sequenced in a study of shared clonotypes between healthy human individuals. Libraries were prepared by immunoSEQ multiplex PCR; TCRdb keeps only in-frame clonotypes and omits some of them. The data contain around 2.5 million clones, more than 85% of them singletons. The sequenced sample was naive CD4+ T cells from PBMCs. Regarding subset: CD45RA+ positively selected. These receptor sequences come from a man aged 18 to 30 in good health. Some clones in this sample may be carry-over from other donors' samples.

This chain connects TRBV10-3 to TRBJ2-5; D remains ambiguous. Trimming removed 5 bases from V and 2 bases from J, with 6 bases in between. In germline, CDR1 is ENHRY, CDR2 SYGVKD. The length of the CDR3 is 12 residues. CDR3 bases: TGTGCCATCAGTACTGAACAAGAGACCCAGTACTTC. This sequence encodes CAISTEQETQYF.

CDR3 bases: TGTGCCAGCAACGAGGCTAGCGGGAGCTCTCGTGGAAACATTCAGTACTTC. Encoded protein: CASNEASGSSRGNIQYF. V gene TRBV28 combines with J gene TRBJ2-4; 10 nucleotides match TRBD2. Germline V gene sequence: CDR1 MDHEN, CDR2 SYDVKM. J lost 6 bases, V lost 7 bases, and 15 bases had no gene match. The CDR3 has 17 residues.

This clone was seen a single time. The J gene is TRBJ2-3, the V gene TRBV5-6, with a tentative D call TRBD1 (6 bases). The V and J ends lost 3 bases and 2 bases respectively, with 16 bases between them. The CDR3 consists of 16 residues. The germline V gene encodes CDR1 SGHDT and CDR2 YYEEEE. The CDR3: CASSYQGLSFTDTQYF. The CDR3, as DNA: TGTGCCAGCAGCTACCAGGGGCTAAGTTTCACAGATACGCAGTATTTT. Full variable domain (outside the CDR3, taken from reference TRBV5-6 and TRBJ2-3): DAGVTQSPTHLIKTRGQQVTLRCSPKSGHDTVSWYQQALGQGPQFIFQYYEEEERQRGNFPDRFSGHQFPNYSSELNVNALLLGDSALYLCASSYQGLSFTDTQYFGPGTRLTVL.

This clone was seen just once. V usage is TRBV6-4 and J usage is TRBJ2-3, with 11 bases matching TRBD2. CDR1 and CDR2 (germline): MRHNA, SNTAGT. With V trimmed by 3 bases and J by 6 bases, 8 bases remained unmatched. The CDR3 has 16 amino acids. The CDR3 loop is CASSDYSGRARDTQYF. In DNA, the CDR3 is TGTGCCAGCAGTGATTATAGCGGGAGGGCCCGCGATACGCAGTATTTT.

The chain uses TRBV30 and TRBJ2-5; possibly TRBD2 for D (6 bases). The V end lost 2 bases, the J end lost 1 base, and 8 bases lay between the germline ends. The germline V gene encodes CDR1 GTSNPN and CDR2 SVGIG (reference sequence). This CDR3 is 13 amino acids long. This CDR3 is CAWSTGSQETQYF. DNA for the CDR3: TGTGCCTGGAGTACCGGGAGCCAAGAGACCCAGTACTTC.

CDR3 sequence (DNA): TGCGCCAGCAGCCAAGTCGGCCCCTACTACGAGCAGTACTTC. Its protein is CASSQVGPYYEQYF. V is TRBV4-1 and J is TRBJ2-7; no firm D call. The CDR3 totals 14 residues. The germline gives CDR1 MGHRA, CDR2 YSYEKL. Trimming took off 1 base at V and 3 bases at J, with 10 bases between the two ends.

The count of this clone is one. The chain joins TRBV5-1 to TRBJ1-4, with D maybe TRBD1 (5 bases). CDR1 is SGHRS and CDR2 is YFSETQ in the germline V gene. This CDR3 has 16 residues. The V end was cut by 0 bases, the J end by 5 bases, with 14 bases between. In nucleotides, the CDR3 is TGCGCCAGCAGCTTGGAGGGTCTAGGGGAGAATGAAAAACTGTTTTTT. As protein: CASSLEGLGENEKLFF.

The CDR3, as DNA: TGTGCCAGCAGTGGCCGTCAACAGGGGAACACTGAAGCTTTCTTT. It translates to CASSGRQQGNTEAFF. The chain employs TRBV6-6 and TRBJ1-1, with D tentatively TRBD1 (6 bases). Trimming cost V 5 bases and J 1 base, with 14 bases left between them. Per the germline V gene, CDR1 is MNHNY and CDR2 is SVGAGI (reference sequence). The CDR3 length is 15 residues.

The V and J genes are TRBV19 and TRBJ2-3, with 7 bases matching TRBD2. Germline V gene sequence: CDR1 LNHDA, CDR2 SQIVND (reference sequence). The trim removed 4 bases at V and 4 bases at J, leaving 5 bases unmatched. The CDR3 covers 14 residues. This chain's CDR3 is CASSKAGVSDTQYF. The CDR3 DNA sequence: TGTGCCAGTAGTAAGGCGGGAGTGTCAGATACGCAGTATTTT.

This chain joins TRBV28 and TRBJ2-7; 9 bases map to TRBD2. The trim removed 6 bases at V and 4 bases at J, leaving 4 bases unmatched. Germline V gene sequence: CDR1 MDHEN, CDR2 SYDVKM. The CDR3 extends over 13 amino acids. The CDR3 here is CASRISGRYEQYF. The CDR3 DNA reads TGTGCCAGCAGGATTAGCGGGAGATACGAGCAGTACTTC.

The rearrangement uses TRBV16 and TRBJ1-1; no clear D gene. CDR3 length: 13 residues. The V gene's germline CDR1 is KGHSY and CDR2 FQNENV. V was trimmed by 6 bases and J by 5 bases, leaving 13 bases between them. The CDR3 DNA follows: TGTGCCAGCAGTCGGAGTAGGGTTACTGAAGCTTTCTTT. This translates into CASSRSRVTEAFF.

The CDR3 loop reads CASSAKDRDWHEQYF. For the CDR3, the DNA is TGTGCCAGCAGCGCGAAGGACAGGGACTGGCACGAGCAGTACTTC. V is TRBV5-4 and J is TRBJ2-7; 8 bases agree with TRBD1. The CDR3 covers 15 residues. The germline V gene has CDR1 SGHNT and CDR2 YYREEE (reference sequence). V shed 4 bases, J shed 5 bases, and the junction held 11 bases outside the gene matches.

Only one count was recorded for this clone. V is TRBV6-1 and J is TRBJ1-1; no reliable D call. The V end was cut by 4 bases, the J end by 0 bases, with 18 bases between. The CDR3 length is 17 residues. CDR1 is MNHNS, CDR2 SASEGT, per germline. The CDR3 is CASSGGGISYLNTEAFF. As DNA, the CDR3 is TGTGCCAGCAGTGGAGGCGGTATCTCTTATTTGAACACTGAAGCTTTCTTT.

V usage is TRBV4-1 and J usage is TRBJ2-3; D remains unclear. CDR1 MGHRA and CDR2 YSYEKL come from the germline V gene. The CDR3 is 15 residues long. Deletions cut 3 bases from V and 4 bases from J, with 14 bases between. CDR3 residues: CASSQSHEVADTQYF. DNA of the CDR3: TGCGCCAGCAGCCAGTCCCACGAGGTCGCAGATACGCAGTATTTT.

The count of this clone is one. The chain links TRBV5-6 to TRBJ2-1, with 12 bases matching TRBD2. V lost 2 bases, J lost 7 bases, and 7 bases stayed unmatched. CDR3 length: 16 residues. From germline, CDR1 is SGHDT and CDR2 YYEEEE. The CDR3 sequence: CASSFLAGGPKNEQFF. The CDR3 nucleotides read TGTGCCAGCAGCTTCCTAGCGGGAGGGCCGAAGAATGAGCAGTTCTTC.

This chain uses TRBV10-1 with TRBJ2-1, with TRBD2 identical over 7 bases. The CDR3 consists of 16 residues. CDR1 WNHNN and CDR2 SYGVQD come from the germline V gene (reference sequence). Unmatched junction bases numbered 10, after V lost 6 bases and J lost 2 bases. CDR3 sequence reads: CASSTGLTSPYNEQFF. The CDR3 DNA sequence: TGCGCCAGCAGCACGGGACTAACGAGCCCCTACAATGAGCAGTTCTTC.

CDR3 DNA: TGCGCCAGCAGCCGAGAGGGGATCGCCTACGAGCAGTACTTC. Its protein is CASSREGIAYEQYF. The chain carries TRBV4-1 and TRBJ2-7; tentatively, D is TRBD1 or TRBD2 (5 bases each). CDR3 size: 14 residues. Trimming shortened V by 4 bases and J by 2 bases, and 12 bases separated the two germline ends. Germline loops: CDR1 MGHRA, CDR2 YSYEKL.

The V and J genes are TRBV5-1 and TRBJ2-2; weak D call: TRBD1 (6 bases). The CDR3 runs to 13 residues. V lost 4 bases and J 14 bases, leaving 18 bases between the germline ends. CDR1 is SGHRS and CDR2 is YFSETQ in the germline V gene. The CDR3 region has the DNA TGCGCCAGCAGCCTACAGGGTACTGGGGGACTGTTTTTT. This translates into CASSLQGTGGLFF.

The chain has TRBV6-5 and TRBJ2-5, with D perhaps TRBD2 (5 bases). The germline V gene has CDR1 MNHEY and CDR2 SVGAGI. V gave up 0 bases and J gave up 5 bases, with 16 bases separating them. This CDR3 has 16 amino acids. The CDR3 reads CASSYSVSTKLETQYF. The CDR3 DNA reads TGTGCCAGCAGTTACTCCGTATCGACTAAGCTGGAGACCCAGTACTTC.

The V and J genes are TRBV5-1 and TRBJ1-1, with a possible D match to TRBD1 (5 bases). The CDR3 consists of 20 residues. Germline V CDR1 and CDR2: SGHRS, YFSETQ. With 2 bases removed from V and 3 bases from J, the gap between germline ends came to 29 bases. The CDR3 DNA follows: TGCGCCAGCAGCTTCGTTACGCTCGGCGGAGGGGTAGTAGGGTACACTGAAGCTTTCTTT. Its translation is CASSFVTLGGGVVGYTEAFF. Based on the CDR3 plus reference TRBV5-1 and TRBJ1-1, the full variable domain is KAGVTQTPRYLIKTRGQQVTLSCSPISGHRSVSWYQQTPGQGLQFLFEYFSETQRNKGNFPGRFSGRQFSNSRSEMNVSTLELGDSALYLCASSFVTLGGGVVGYTEAFFGQGTRLTVV.

As for this clone: Other DNA variants within this sample encode the same CDR3. This chain uses TRBV5-1 with TRBJ2-5; TRBD1 is a possible D gene (6 bases). CDR1 is SGHRS, CDR2 YFSETQ, per germline. The V end was cut by 0 bases, the J end by 2 bases, with 8 bases between. This CDR3 is built from 14 residues. The CDR3 nucleotides are TGCGCCAGCAGCTTGGGGACAGTACAAGAGACCCAGTACTTC. It codes for CASSLGTVQETQYF.

This clone was seen a handful of times. V is TRBV5-1 and J is TRBJ2-3, with 9 nucleotides matching TRBD2. Trimming cost V 5 bases and J 2 bases; bases outside gene matches: 6. The CDR3 contains 15 residues. Germline CDR1 reads SGHRS; CDR2 reads YFSETQ. CDR3 sequence reads: CASRLLAGATDTQYF. The CDR3 DNA reads as TGCGCCAGCAGGTTATTAGCGGGAGCCACAGATACGCAGTATTTT.

This sequence joins TRBV4-3 and TRBJ2-3; maybe TRBD2 (6 bases). V dropped 4 bases and J dropped 10 bases, with 15 bases sitting between them. The CDR3 is 13 amino acids. Germline V gene data show CDR1 as LGHNA and CDR2 as YSLEER. CDR3 nucleotide sequence: TGCGCCAGCAGCCGCAATACGGACTACCCGCAGTATTTT. Translating it yields CASSRNTDYPQYF.

To note about this clone: The sample contains more than one DNA sequence encoding this CDR3. The CDR3 here is CASSVTGTTNEKLFF. Here the CDR3 DNA reads TGTGCCAGCAGCGTCACAGGAACAACTAATGAAAAACTGTTTTTT. The chain links TRBV9 to TRBJ1-4, with TRBD1 as a possible D gene (5 bases). The V end was cut by 2 bases, the J end by 0 bases, with 8 bases between. The CDR3 is 15 amino acids. Germline assignment: CDR1 SGDLS and CDR2 YYNGEE.